The source of this TCR beta chain is a study of radiotherapy plus CTLA-4 blockade in lung cancer. Study-level findings and limits: Together with interferon-beta, which increased in serum after radiation, early dynamic changes in blood T cell clones were reportedly the best predictors of response. Among blood TCR repertoires after radiotherapy plus ipilimumab, tumor-derived clones expanded.

The CDR3 covers 16 residues. The method was immunoSEQ multiplex PCR; TCRdb's version includes in-frame clones alone and lacks a portion of them. In the table there are over 75,000 clones, about four fifths of which are singletons. This clone has just a few counts. The antigen is unknown. Sequences were derived from peripheral blood, sampled from a patient treated with radiotherapy plus ipilimumab. The chain joins TRBV1 to TRBJ1-5. TRBV1 constitutes a pseudogene. The receptor comes from a human donor with non-small cell lung cancer who had stable disease on radiotherapy plus ipilimumab. The CDR3, as DNA: TGCACCAGCAGCCAAGACCCCCTACATTCGAATCAGCCCCAGCATTTT. It translates to CTSSQDPLHSNQPQHF.